This T cell receptor (beta chain) appears in the sequencing data of a study of T cell responses to AZD1222 COVID-19 vaccine. This table comes from immunoSEQ multiplex PCR, and its TCRdb copy is limited to in-frame clones, with some not included. The table lists some 250,000 clones, about 94% of them singletons. V lost 1 base and J lost 4; bases outside the gene matches: 10. Germline CDR1 and CDR2: LGHDT and YNNKEL (reference sequence). The CDR3 contains 19 residues. Findings and limits, study-wide: Spike as a whole was targeted by vaccine-associated CD4 TCRs, dominant at 160-218 and 743-854. Donors were largely white British and mainly female; clonal diversity was possibly underestimated.

Of note for this clone: What it binds is unknown.

The chain has TRBV3-1 (or the pseudogene TRBV3-2) and TRBJ2-1, with TRBD2 identical over 13 bases. The receptor was isolated from an adult who received the AZD1222 COVID-19 vaccine. The material sequenced was peripheral blood, taken 28 days after the second AZD1222 dose. The DNA of the CDR3 is TGTGCCAGCAGCCAAGTGGGGGGACTAGCGGGGACCTTTTACAATGAGCAGTTCTTC. As protein: CASSQVGGLAGTFYNEQFF.